Listed below are T cell receptor beta chains from one sample, sequenced in a study of blood T cells in healthy people across ages. MiXCR, run by TCRdb on the 5' RACE reads, gives a single entry per CDR3 protein. The table lists 700,000 or so distinct CDR3 sequences, around two fifths of them singletons. The sample taken for sequencing was blood. These TCRs come from an older man in good health. CDR3s include the opening cysteine and the closing phenylalanine or tryptophan. A D gene is named only where the DNA matches it firmly. Expanded clones get a size class; other rows say once, few or many, or leave the size out.

V gene: TRBV27
D gene: TRBD2
clone size: NA
J gene: TRBJ2-1
CDR3 DNA: TGTGCCAGCAGTTTATGGGGAGGGAGCTCCTACAATGAGCAGTTCTTC
CDR3 protein: CASSLWGGSSYNEQFF

V gene: TRBV4-3
D gene: NA
clone size: NA
J gene: TRBJ2-6
CDR3 DNA: TGCGCCAGCAGCCACATTACCGATGTACGATGGACAGCTGGGGCCAACGTCCTGACTTTC
CDR3 protein: CASSHITDVRWTAGANVLTF

V gene: TRBV4-2
D gene: NA
clone size: NA
J gene: TRBJ2-7
CDR3 DNA: TGTGCCAGCAGCCAAGGGACGGGCTACAAGCAGTACTTC
CDR3 protein: CASSQGTGYKQYF

V gene: TRBV5-1
D gene: TRBD2
clone size: few
J gene: TRBJ2-6
CDR3 DNA: TGCGCCAGCAGCTTGTCGCGGGGGGGGAGCTCTGGGGCCAACGTCCTGACTTTC
CDR3 protein: CASSLSRGGSSGANVLTF

V gene: TRBV9
D gene: TRBD1
clone size: NA
J gene: TRBJ1-6
CDR3 DNA: TGTGCCAGCAGCGTAGGAGACAGGGGGGTCGGTTCACCCCTCCACTTT
CDR3 protein: CASSVGDRGVGSPLHF

V gene: TRBV7-9
D gene: NA
clone size: NA
J gene: TRBJ2-6
CDR3 DNA: TGTGCCAGCAGCTTAGATGCCAGGGCTGGGGCCAACGTCCTGACTTTC
CDR3 protein: CASSLDARAGANVLTF

V gene: TRBV27
D gene: TRBD2
clone size: few
J gene: TRBJ2-7
CDR3 DNA: TGTGCCAGCAGTTTTGGGTCTAGCGGGACTACCTACGAGCAGTACTTC
CDR3 protein: CASSFGSSGTTYEQYF

V gene: TRBV3-1
D gene: TRBD2
clone size: few
J gene: TRBJ2-3
CDR3 DNA: TGTGCCAGCAGCCAACTAGCGGGACGACCAGATACGCAGTATTTT
CDR3 protein: CASSQLAGRPDTQYF

V gene: TRBV10-2
D gene: NA
clone size: NA
J gene: TRBJ2-5
CDR3 DNA: TGCGCCAGCACCCGAGGTGGACTCAGCTCGGAGACCCAGTACTTC
CDR3 protein: CASTRGGLSSETQYF

V gene: TRBV28
D gene: NA
clone size: NA
J gene: TRBJ2-3
CDR3 DNA: TGTGCCAGCAAGCAGGGGGGTGGTGCAGATACGCAGTATTTT
CDR3 protein: CASKQGGGADTQYF

V gene: TRBV7-9
D gene: NA
clone size: NA
J gene: TRBJ2-3
CDR3 DNA: TGTGTCAGCAGCTCCCTCACAGATACGCAGTATTTT
CDR3 protein: CVSSSLTDTQYF

V gene: TRBV5-1
D gene: TRBD1
clone size: NA
J gene: TRBJ2-5
CDR3 DNA: TGCGCCAGCAGCCAACCAAGACAGGGATCGGGGACCCAGTACTTC
CDR3 protein: CASSQPRQGSGTQYF

V gene: TRBV24-1
D gene: NA
clone size: NA
J gene: TRBJ2-7
CDR3 DNA: TGTGCCACCAGGGATTTGAATGGGGGTCGGTACTTC
CDR3 protein: CATRDLNGGRYF

V gene: TRBV5-1
D gene: NA
clone size: NA
J gene: TRBJ2-6
CDR3 DNA: TGCGCCAGCAGCTTCCCTATGGCCTCTGGGGCCAACGTCCTGACTTTC
CDR3 protein: CASSFPMASGANVLTF

V gene: TRBV10-1
D gene: NA
clone size: few
J gene: TRBJ2-3
CDR3 DNA: TGCGCCAGCAGTGTGAGTCCCAGACCTAGCACAGATACGCAGTATTTT
CDR3 protein: CASSVSPRPSTDTQYF

V gene: TRBV29-1
D gene: NA
clone size: many
J gene: TRBJ2-5
CDR3 DNA: TGCAGCGTTGTGCCCGGCCAAGAGACCCAGTACTTC
CDR3 protein: CSVVPGQETQYF

V gene: TRBV11-2
D gene: NA
clone size: few
J gene: TRBJ2-1
CDR3 DNA: TGTGCCAGCAGCCGACCCTCCCCCACAGGGATCAATGAGCAGTTCTTC
CDR3 protein: CASSRPSPTGINEQFF

V gene: TRBV6-1
D gene: NA
clone size: NA
J gene: TRBJ2-7
CDR3 DNA: TGTGCCAGCACCCAAGTAGGGCCAGGGGGGTACGAGCAGTACTTC
CDR3 protein: CASTQVGPGGYEQYF

V gene: TRBV7-2
D gene: TRBD2
clone size: NA
J gene: TRBJ2-3
CDR3 DNA: TGTGCCAGCAGCTTAGCGCGTGGCGGGAGTGGGACAGATACGCAGTATTTT
CDR3 protein: CASSLARGGSGTDTQYF

V gene: TRBV11-2
D gene: TRBD2
clone size: NA
J gene: TRBJ2-1
CDR3 DNA: TGTGCCGGCACCGCGCGCGGGAGAGACAATGAGCAGTTCTTC
CDR3 protein: CAGTARGRDNEQFF

V gene: TRBV21-1
D gene: NA
clone size: NA
J gene: TRBJ1-6
CDR3 DNA: TGTGCCAGCAGCAAAGGTCCGGTCCTAGAGGGGACGGCACCCCTCCACTTT
CDR3 protein: CASSKGPVLEGTAPLHF

V gene: TRBV24-1
D gene: NA
clone size: NA
J gene: TRBJ2-1
CDR3 DNA: TGTGCCACCAGTGAACCCCTACCGGGAGTACTTTCCAATGAGCGGTTCTTC
CDR3 protein: CATSEPLPGVLSNERFF

V gene: TRBV3-1
D gene: NA
clone size: NA
J gene: TRBJ2-3
CDR3 DNA: TGTGCCAGCAGCCATGTATTGAGGGGGGCCTTAGATACGCAGTATTTT
CDR3 protein: CASSHVLRGALDTQYF

V gene: TRBV6-4
D gene: NA
clone size: NA
J gene: TRBJ1-1
CDR3 DNA: TGTGCCAGCAGTGTAGAACTGAACACTGAAGCTTTCTTT
CDR3 protein: CASSVELNTEAFF

V gene: TRBV3-1
D gene: NA
clone size: NA
J gene: TRBJ2-5
CDR3 DNA: TGTGCCAGCAGCCAATCCAGGGCGCGCCAAGAGACCCAGTACTTC
CDR3 protein: CASSQSRARQETQYF

V gene: TRBV20-1
D gene: TRBD1
clone size: few
J gene: TRBJ2-6
CDR3 DNA: TGCAGTGCCAGTCGGAGATTAGGGACAGGGGGTCGCAACGTCCTGACTTTC
CDR3 protein: CSASRRLGTGGRNVLTF

V gene: TRBV7-9
D gene: TRBD1
clone size: NA
J gene: TRBJ1-2
CDR3 DNA: TGTGCCAGCAGCCGGGACAGGGGGCCTAACTATGGCTACACCTTC
CDR3 protein: CASSRDRGPNYGYTF

V gene: TRBV20-1
D gene: TRBD2
clone size: NA
J gene: TRBJ2-7
CDR3 DNA: TGCAGTGCTAGAGAGGGGAGGGTCGCGGCTGAGCAGTACTTC
CDR3 protein: CSAREGRVAAEQYF

V gene: TRBV20-1
D gene: NA
clone size: NA
J gene: TRBJ1-2
CDR3 DNA: TGCAGTGCTAGAGATACCAGGGAAAACTATGGCTACACCTTC
CDR3 protein: CSARDTRENYGYTF

V gene: TRBV4-3
D gene: NA
clone size: few
J gene: TRBJ1-2
CDR3 DNA: TGCGCCAGCAGCAAGGGGGATGGCTACACCTTC
CDR3 protein: CASSKGDGYTF

V gene: TRBV28
D gene: NA
clone size: NA
J gene: TRBJ1-5
CDR3 DNA: TGTGCCAGCAGTGGACGTTCTTATCAGCCCCAGCATTTT
CDR3 protein: CASSGRSYQPQHF

V gene: TRBV30
D gene: TRBD2
clone size: NA
J gene: TRBJ2-3
CDR3 DNA: TGTGCCTGGAGTACCGGGACTAGCAAGACGCAGTATTTT
CDR3 protein: CAWSTGTSKTQYF

V gene: TRBV7-2
D gene: NA
clone size: few
J gene: TRBJ1-4
CDR3 DNA: TGTGCCAGCGGCTACCCTAGACGGCGTGGAATAACAGCAACTAATGAAAAACTGTTTTTT
CDR3 protein: CASGYPRRRGITATNEKLFF

V gene: TRBV19
D gene: TRBD1
clone size: NA
J gene: TRBJ1-6
CDR3 DNA: TGTGCCAGTAGCGGACAGGGGTTCGGCTCACCCCTCCACTTT
CDR3 protein: CASSGQGFGSPLHF

V gene: TRBV5-1
D gene: TRBD2
clone size: once
J gene: TRBJ2-5
CDR3 DNA: TGCGCCAGCAGCCCCGAAGTAGCGGGAGTGTTGGGCACCCAGTACTTC
CDR3 protein: CASSPEVAGVLGTQYF

V gene: TRBV7-2
D gene: NA
clone size: few
J gene: TRBJ2-5
CDR3 DNA: TGTGCCAGCAGCTCGAGCCCGAGGATGCAAGAGACCCAGTACTTC
CDR3 protein: CASSSSPRMQETQYF

V gene: TRBV3-1
D gene: NA
clone size: few
J gene: TRBJ2-5
CDR3 DNA: TGTGCCAGCAGCCACGGAGGGTACCAAGAGACCCAGTACTTC
CDR3 protein: CASSHGGYQETQYF

V gene: TRBV20-1
D gene: TRBD1
clone size: NA
J gene: TRBJ2-5
CDR3 DNA: TGCAGTGCCCTCGGGGGACAGGGGAGGGAAGAGACCCGGTACTTC
CDR3 protein: CSALGGQGREETRYF

V gene: TRBV5-1
D gene: NA
clone size: NA
J gene: TRBJ2-3
CDR3 DNA: TGCGCCAGCAGCTTGGAGGGTAGTGGGAGCGTTTCAGATACGCAGTATTTT
CDR3 protein: CASSLEGSGSVSDTQYF

V gene: TRBV4-2
D gene: TRBD2
clone size: NA
J gene: TRBJ2-1
CDR3 DNA: TGTGCCAGCAGCCTATCTAACGGGAGGGCAGGCAATGAGCAGTTCTTC
CDR3 protein: CASSLSNGRAGNEQFF

V gene: TRBV7-2
D gene: NA
clone size: many
J gene: TRBJ2-3
CDR3 DNA: TGTGCCAGCAGCCAAACCGGGGGCAGGGATACGCAGTATTTT
CDR3 protein: CASSQTGGRDTQYF

V gene: TRBV28
D gene: TRBD1
clone size: many
J gene: TRBJ2-7
CDR3 DNA: TGTGCCACGGGCTTGGACAGGTCCCCCTACGAGCAGTACTTC
CDR3 protein: CATGLDRSPYEQYF

V gene: TRBV7-9
D gene: TRBD2
clone size: NA
J gene: TRBJ2-5
CDR3 DNA: TGTGCCAGCAGCTTACGGGCGGGAGGCCTCCAAGAGACCCAGTACTTC
CDR3 protein: CASSLRAGGLQETQYF

V gene: TRBV6-2/TRBV6-3
D gene: TRBD1
clone size: NA
J gene: TRBJ1-5
CDR3 DNA: TGTGCCAGCAGAGAACGGGGACAGTTACATCAGCCCCGGCATTTT
CDR3 protein: CASRERGQLHQPRHF

V gene: TRBV6-2/TRBV6-3
D gene: NA
clone size: NA
J gene: TRBJ1-1
CDR3 DNA: TGTGCCAGCAGCTCATCATCCGGGCCACCATGGAAAGCTTTCTTT
CDR3 protein: CASSSSSGPPWKAFF

V gene: TRBV18
D gene: NA
clone size: NA
J gene: TRBJ1-2
CDR3 DNA: TGTGCCAGCTCACCACGGGCAATGGCGGACACCTTC
CDR3 protein: CASSPRAMADTF

V gene: TRBV5-1
D gene: NA
clone size: many
J gene: TRBJ2-2
CDR3 DNA: TGCGCCAGCAGCTTCCGACCGTCCACCGGGGAGCTGTTTTTT
CDR3 protein: CASSFRPSTGELFF

V gene: TRBV6-5
D gene: NA
clone size: many
J gene: TRBJ1-5
CDR3 DNA: TGTGCCAGCTCTCGGGACAGCAATCAGCCCCAGCATTTT
CDR3 protein: CASSRDSNQPQHF

V gene: TRBV7-9
D gene: TRBD1
clone size: few
J gene: TRBJ2-7
CDR3 DNA: TGTGCCAGCAGCCTAGGGGCGGGACAGGGTCCCTTCTACGAGCAGTACTTC
CDR3 protein: CASSLGAGQGPFYEQYF

V gene: TRBV7-2
D gene: NA
clone size: NA
J gene: TRBJ2-5
CDR3 DNA: TGTGCCAGCAGCTTCGGGGTCCAAGAGACCCAGTACTTC
CDR3 protein: CASSFGVQETQYF

V gene: TRBV10-1
D gene: NA
clone size: few
J gene: TRBJ2-5
CDR3 DNA: TGCGCCAGCAGTGAGTACAGGGTGGTGTACCAAGAGACCCAGTACTTC
CDR3 protein: CASSEYRVVYQETQYF

V gene: TRBV7-8
D gene: TRBD1
clone size: NA
J gene: TRBJ2-7
CDR3 DNA: TGTGCCAGCAGCTTAGAGCGACAGGGGGCGGTCCCCAACTACGAGCAGTACTTC
CDR3 protein: CASSLERQGAVPNYEQYF

V gene: TRBV7-2
D gene: TRBD2
clone size: once
J gene: TRBJ2-2
CDR3 DNA: TGTGCCAGCAGCCCGCTAGCGGGAACCGGGGAGCTGTTTTTT
CDR3 protein: CASSPLAGTGELFF

V gene: TRBV20-1
D gene: TRBD2
clone size: NA
J gene: TRBJ2-3
CDR3 DNA: TGCAGTGCTAGACCGACTAGCGGGAGGGCGGATACGCAGTATTTT
CDR3 protein: CSARPTSGRADTQYF

V gene: TRBV6-2/TRBV6-3
D gene: TRBD1
clone size: NA
J gene: TRBJ2-1
CDR3 DNA: TGTGCCAGCAGTACCGGGACAGGGTTTAACGATGAGCAGTTCTTC
CDR3 protein: CASSTGTGFNDEQFF

V gene: TRBV6-2/TRBV6-3
D gene: NA
clone size: NA
J gene: TRBJ1-2
CDR3 DNA: TGTGCCAGCAGTTACTCTCTGTGGGTCTATGGCTACACCTTC
CDR3 protein: CASSYSLWVYGYTF

V gene: TRBV29-1
D gene: NA
clone size: NA
J gene: TRBJ1-1
CDR3 DNA: TGCAGCGTTGCGGGGGGTCCGAGAACTGAAGCTTTCTTT
CDR3 protein: CSVAGGPRTEAFF

V gene: TRBV6-5
D gene: TRBD2
clone size: NA
J gene: TRBJ2-1
CDR3 DNA: TGTGCCAGCAGTGTTAGCGGGGCCTACAATGAGCAGTTCTTC
CDR3 protein: CASSVSGAYNEQFF

V gene: TRBV6-5
D gene: NA
clone size: many
J gene: TRBJ1-2
CDR3 DNA: TGTGCCAGCAGTTACGCGGGCACCGGCTACACCTTC
CDR3 protein: CASSYAGTGYTF

V gene: TRBV5-4
D gene: NA
clone size: NA
J gene: TRBJ2-7
CDR3 DNA: TGTGCCAGCAGCTTCGGACGGGGAACGTCCTACGAGCAGTACTTC
CDR3 protein: CASSFGRGTSYEQYF